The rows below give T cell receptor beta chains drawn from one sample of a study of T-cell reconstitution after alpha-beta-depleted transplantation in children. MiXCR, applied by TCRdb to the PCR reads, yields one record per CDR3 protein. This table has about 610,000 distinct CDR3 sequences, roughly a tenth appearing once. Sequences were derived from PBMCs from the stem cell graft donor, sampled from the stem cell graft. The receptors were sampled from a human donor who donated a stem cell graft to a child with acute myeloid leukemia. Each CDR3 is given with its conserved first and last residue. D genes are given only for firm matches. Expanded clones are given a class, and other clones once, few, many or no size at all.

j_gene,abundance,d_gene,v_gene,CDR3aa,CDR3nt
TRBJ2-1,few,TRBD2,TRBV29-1,CSVVPPSPGTTREWSEQFF,TGCAGCGTTGTTCCCCCGTCCCCGGGGACTACCCGGGAATGGTCTGAGCAGTTCTTC
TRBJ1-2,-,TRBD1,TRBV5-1,CARNRQGNPYGYTF,TGCGCCAGGAATCGACAGGGGAATCCCTATGGCTACACCTTC
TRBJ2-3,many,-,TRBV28,CASSFQTDTQYF,TGTGCCAGCAGTTTTCAGACAGATACGCAGTATTTT
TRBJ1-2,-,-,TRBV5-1,CASSYRTPSYGYTF,TGCGCCAGCAGCTACCGGACACCTTCCTATGGCTACACCTTC
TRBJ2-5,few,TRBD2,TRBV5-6,CASSYRSSGRAGETQYF,TGTGCCAGCAGCTACCGATCTAGCGGTCGTGCGGGGGAGACCCAGTACTTC
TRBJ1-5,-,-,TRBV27,CASSPREAYQPQHF,TGTGCCAGCAGTCCCCGTGAAGCTTACCAGCCCCAGCATTTT
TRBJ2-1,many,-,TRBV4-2,CASSRTDEQFF,TGTGCCAGCAGCCGGACAGATGAGCAGTTCTTC
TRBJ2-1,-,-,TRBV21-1,CASSKGLAGGGRSKQFF,TGTGCCAGCAGCAAAGGACTAGCGGGAGGGGGCAGGTCGAAGCAGTTCTTC
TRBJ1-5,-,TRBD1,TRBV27,CASSSKTGGHPYSNQPQHF,TGTGCCAGCAGTTCAAAGACAGGGGGCCATCCTTATAGCAATCAGCCCCAGCATTTT
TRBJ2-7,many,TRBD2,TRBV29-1,CSVEDLGRAGTYEQYF,TGCAGCGTTGAAGATTTAGGTAGAGCGGGAACCTACGAGCAGTACTTC
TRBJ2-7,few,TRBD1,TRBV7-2,CASSLAAGQGRYEQYF,TGTGCCAGCAGCTTAGCGGCGGGACAGGGAAGGTACGAGCAGTACTTC
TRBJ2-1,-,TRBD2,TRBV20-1,CSAPSRLAGGNEQFF,TGCAGTGCTCCATCCCGACTAGCGGGAGGCAATGAGCAGTTCTTC
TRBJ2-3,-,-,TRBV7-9,CASSLAKGADTQYF,TGTGCCAGCAGCTTAGCAAAGGGGGCAGATACGCAGTATTTT
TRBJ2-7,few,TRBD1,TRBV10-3,CAISEPNRDRGFNEQYF,TGTGCCATCAGTGAGCCGAATCGAGACAGGGGGTTCAACGAGCAGTACTTC
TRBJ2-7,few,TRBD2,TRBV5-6,CASSLVGAGAAYEQYF,TGTGCCAGCAGCTTGGTAGGGGCGGGAGCGGCCTACGAGCAGTACTTC
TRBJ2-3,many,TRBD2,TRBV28,CASRETSGRTTQYF,TGTGCCAGCAGGGAGACTAGCGGGAGAACTACGCAGTATTTT
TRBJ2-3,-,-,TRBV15,CATSRDRVPTQYF,TGTGCCACCAGCAGAGATCGGGTTCCGACGCAGTATTTT
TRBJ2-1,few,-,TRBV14,CASSPRSTVNEQFF,TGTGCCAGCAGTCCACGGTCAACGGTCAATGAGCAGTTCTTC
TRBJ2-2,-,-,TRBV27,CASSLNPITGELFF,TGTGCCAGCAGTTTAAATCCTATAACCGGGGAGCTGTTTTTT
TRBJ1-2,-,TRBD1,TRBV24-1,CATSDYRGQGYGYTF,TGTGCCACCAGTGACTACAGGGGCCAGGGGTATGGCTACACCTTC
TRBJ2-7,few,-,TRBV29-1,CSVGGAVEQYF,TGCAGCGTTGGTGGGGCGGTCGAGCAGTACTTC
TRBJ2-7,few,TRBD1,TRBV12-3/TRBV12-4,CASRSGQGGEQYF,TGTGCCAGCAGGTCGGGACAGGGGGGTGAGCAGTACTTC
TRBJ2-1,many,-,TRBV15,CATSSQSSYNEQFF,TGTGCCACCAGCAGTCAGAGCTCCTACAATGAGCAGTTCTTC
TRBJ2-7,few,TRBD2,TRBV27,CASSFGLAGANYEQYF,TGTGCCAGCAGTTTCGGTCTAGCGGGGGCTAACTACGAGCAGTACTTC
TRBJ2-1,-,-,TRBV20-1,CSARDDGTPLGGRNEQFF,TGCAGTGCTAGAGATGACGGGACTCCATTAGGAGGTCGGAATGAGCAGTTCTTC
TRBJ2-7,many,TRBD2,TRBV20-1,CSAREDSGRPNYEQYF,TGCAGTGCTAGAGAGGATAGCGGGAGGCCCAACTACGAGCAGTACTTC
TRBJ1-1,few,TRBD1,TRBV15,CATSPWTGGTEAFF,TGTGCCACCAGTCCGTGGACAGGGGGCACTGAAGCTTTCTTT
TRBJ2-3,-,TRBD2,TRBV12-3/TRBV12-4,CASSPSGRGGTDTQYF,TGTGCCAGCAGCCCTAGCGGGAGGGGGGGTACAGATACGCAGTATTTT
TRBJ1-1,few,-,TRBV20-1,CSARTSMNTEAFF,TGCAGTGCTAGAACCAGTATGAACACTGAAGCTTTCTTT
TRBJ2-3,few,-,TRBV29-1,CSVGAGSSTDTQYF,TGCAGCGTTGGGGCGGGGTCTAGCACAGATACGCAGTATTTT
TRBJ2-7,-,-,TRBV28,CASSWGQSSYEQYF,TGTGCCAGCAGTTGGGGGCAGAGCTCCTACGAGCAGTACTTC
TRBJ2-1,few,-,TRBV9,CASSAQLRGGYNEQFF,TGTGCCAGCAGCGCTCAACTTAGAGGCGGGTACAATGAGCAGTTCTTC
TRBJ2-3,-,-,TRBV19,CASRRDATDTQYF,TGTGCCAGTAGGAGGGACGCCACAGATACGCAGTATTTT
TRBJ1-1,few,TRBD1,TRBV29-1,CSVTTGVNTEAFF,TGCAGCGTCACGACAGGGGTGAACACTGAAGCTTTCTTT
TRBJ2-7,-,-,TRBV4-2,CASSQDKMAGTLYEQYF,TGTGCCAGCAGCCAAGATAAGATGGCAGGGACCCTCTACGAGCAGTACTTC
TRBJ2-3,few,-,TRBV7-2,CASSLFSDTQYF,TGTGCCAGCAGCTTATTCTCCGATACGCAGTATTTT
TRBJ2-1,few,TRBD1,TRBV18,CASSLKQGNEQFF,TGTGCCAGCTCACTGAAACAGGGGAATGAGCAGTTCTTC
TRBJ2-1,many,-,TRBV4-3,CASSQALPEGVSFDEQFF,TGCGCCAGCAGCCAAGCCCTTCCGGAGGGTGTTAGTTTCGATGAGCAGTTCTTC
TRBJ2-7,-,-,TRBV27,CASSVARASSYEQYF,TGTGCCAGCAGTGTCGCCAGGGCTTCGTCCTACGAGCAGTACTTC
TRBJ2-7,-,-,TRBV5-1,CASSLSSISGYHYEQYF,TGCGCCAGCAGCTTGTCCTCTATCAGCGGCTACCACTACGAGCAGTACTTC
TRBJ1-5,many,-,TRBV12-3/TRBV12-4,CASSLAGDLRRNQPQHF,TGTGCCAGCAGTTTAGCGGGGGACCTAAGGCGGAATCAGCCCCAGCATTTT
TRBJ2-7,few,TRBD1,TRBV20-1,CSAKGSGQGVPSLLTYEQYF,TGCAGTGCTAAGGGATCGGGACAGGGCGTACCCTCCTTACTTACCTACGAGCAGTACTTC
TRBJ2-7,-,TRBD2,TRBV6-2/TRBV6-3,CASSYSVLLAARSSYEQYF,TGTGCCAGCAGTTACTCGGTCTTGCTAGCGGCCAGGAGCTCCTACGAGCAGTACTTC
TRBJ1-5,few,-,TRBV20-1,CSARDGTRGDQPQHF,TGCAGTGCTAGAGATGGGACGAGGGGGGATCAGCCCCAGCATTTT
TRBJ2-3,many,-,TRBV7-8,CASSRGARDTDTQYF,TGTGCCAGCAGCAGGGGAGCGCGGGACACAGATACGCAGTATTTT
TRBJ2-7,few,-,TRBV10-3,CAISPSGTLGYEQYF,TGTGCCATCAGCCCCTCCGGGACACTCGGATACGAGCAGTACTTC
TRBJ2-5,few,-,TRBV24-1,CATSDLPGATQYF,TGTGCCACCAGTGATTTGCCAGGGGCGACCCAGTACTTC
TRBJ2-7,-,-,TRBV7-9,CASSPDSFGGEQYF,TGTGCCAGCAGCCCCGACAGTTTTGGAGGCGAGCAGTACTTC